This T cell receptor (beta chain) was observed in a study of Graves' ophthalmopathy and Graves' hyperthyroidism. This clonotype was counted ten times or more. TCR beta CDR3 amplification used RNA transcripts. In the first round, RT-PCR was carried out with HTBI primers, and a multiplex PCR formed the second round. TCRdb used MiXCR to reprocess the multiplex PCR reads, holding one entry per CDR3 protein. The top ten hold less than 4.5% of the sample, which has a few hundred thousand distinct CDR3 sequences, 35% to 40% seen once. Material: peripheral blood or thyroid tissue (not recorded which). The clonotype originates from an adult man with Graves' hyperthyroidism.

The CDR3 DNA reads TGCAGCGCTGACAAGGGGACAGGTTCCTACGAGCAGTACTTC. Translated, it gives CSADKGTGSYEQYF. The chain carries TRBV29-1 and TRBJ2-7; 8 bases map to TRBD1. CDR1 is SQVTM and CDR2 is ANQGSEA in the germline V gene. J was trimmed by 1 base and V by 7 bases; bases with no gene match: 9. This CDR3 has 14 residues.